Listed below are T cell receptor beta chains from one sample, sequenced in a study of human CD8 memory T cell subsets. TCRdb reprocessed the 5' RACE reads and stores each CDR3 protein as one record, lacking DNA. This sample's table reports 8,300 or so distinct CDR3 sequences. Sequencing was carried out using CD8+ T cells from PBMCs. The source of these receptors is a human donor in good health. Both conserved end residues are part of each CDR3. Clone size is not always given. Where it is, it says once, few, many or a class for expanded clones.

J gene: TRBJ1-1; V gene: TRBV6-2/TRBV6-3; clone size: .; CDR3 protein: CATKQEVNTEAFF
J gene: TRBJ2-1; V gene: TRBV5-1; clone size: .; CDR3 protein: CASSPGGALLSNEQFF
J gene: TRBJ2-4; V gene: TRBV5-1; clone size: medium-sized; CDR3 protein: CARSEREWVLVAKNIQYF
J gene: TRBJ2-7; V gene: TRBV7-3; clone size: .; CDR3 protein: CASSLTTDYEQYF
J gene: TRBJ2-1; V gene: TRBV7-8; clone size: medium-sized; CDR3 protein: CASSLGLAGGYNEQFF
J gene: TRBJ2-2; V gene: TRBV11-1; clone size: .; CDR3 protein: CASSLAYGVGNTGELFF
J gene: TRBJ1-6; V gene: TRBV14; clone size: .; CDR3 protein: CASSQGFYNSPLHF
J gene: TRBJ2-7; V gene: TRBV5-1; clone size: .; CDR3 protein: CASSWGTSGDYEQYF
J gene: TRBJ1-1; V gene: TRBV10-3; clone size: .; CDR3 protein: CAISVRMEGNTEAFF
J gene: TRBJ2-1; V gene: TRBV7-9; clone size: medium-sized; CDR3 protein: CASSLEGTHDEQFF
J gene: TRBJ2-4; V gene: TRBV6-5; clone size: .; CDR3 protein: CASSAVVAKNIQYF
J gene: TRBJ2-1; V gene: TRBV11-3; clone size: .; CDR3 protein: CASRSFDYINEQFF
J gene: TRBJ2-7; V gene: TRBV27; clone size: .; CDR3 protein: CASSLSPYEQYF
J gene: TRBJ2-1; V gene: TRBV28; clone size: .; CDR3 protein: CASSKGLAGVLSYNEQFF
J gene: TRBJ2-1; V gene: TRBV6-5; clone size: .; CDR3 protein: CASSYRQSAYNEQFF
J gene: TRBJ2-5; V gene: TRBV30; clone size: .; CDR3 protein: CAWKRDGNQETQYF
J gene: TRBJ1-4; V gene: TRBV9; clone size: .; CDR3 protein: CASSVGVEVINEKLFF
J gene: TRBJ1-2; V gene: TRBV29-1; clone size: .; CDR3 protein: CSAVQTGGNGYTF
J gene: TRBJ2-2; V gene: TRBV12-3/TRBV12-4; clone size: .; CDR3 protein: CASSPDTYNTGELFF
J gene: TRBJ1-3; V gene: TRBV14; clone size: medium-sized; CDR3 protein: CASSQTDRGHGNTIYF
J gene: TRBJ2-7; V gene: TRBV6-2/TRBV6-3; clone size: medium-sized; CDR3 protein: CASSYSILAGTSYEQYF
J gene: TRBJ1-2; V gene: TRBV15; clone size: .; CDR3 protein: CATSGSGTGDGYTF
J gene: TRBJ2-7; V gene: TRBV6-1; clone size: .; CDR3 protein: CASSAAGTGGIYEQYF
J gene: TRBJ2-7; V gene: TRBV5-1; clone size: large; CDR3 protein: CASSYWTTENEQYF
J gene: TRBJ2-7; V gene: TRBV7-2; clone size: .; CDR3 protein: CASSLNRGIYEQYF